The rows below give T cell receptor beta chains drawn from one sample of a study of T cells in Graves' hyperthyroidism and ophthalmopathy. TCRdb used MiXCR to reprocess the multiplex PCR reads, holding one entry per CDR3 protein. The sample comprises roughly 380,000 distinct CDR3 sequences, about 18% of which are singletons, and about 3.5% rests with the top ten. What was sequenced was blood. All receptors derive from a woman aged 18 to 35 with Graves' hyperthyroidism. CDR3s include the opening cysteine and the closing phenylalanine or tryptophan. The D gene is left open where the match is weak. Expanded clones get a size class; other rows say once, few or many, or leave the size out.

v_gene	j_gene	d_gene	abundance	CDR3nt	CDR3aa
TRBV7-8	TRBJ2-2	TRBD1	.	TGTGCCAGCAGCCCCAGGGGGCTTGGCGGGGAGCTGTTTTTT	CASSPRGLGGELFF
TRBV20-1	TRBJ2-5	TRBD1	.	TGCAGTGCTAGATCCCCCAGACAGGGGAGTAGGGAGACCCAGTACTTC	CSARSPRQGSRETQYF
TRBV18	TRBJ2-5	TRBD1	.	TGTGCCAGCTCCCGGCGACAGGGGCCGGGGGAGACCCAGTACTTC	CASSRRQGPGETQYF
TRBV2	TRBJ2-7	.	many	TGTGCCAGCAGTGAACTGGGGGGAAGATCCTACGAGCAGTACTTC	CASSELGGRSYEQYF
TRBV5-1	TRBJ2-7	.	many	TGCGCCAGCAGCTTGGGACCAGCCGAGGAGCAGTACTTC	CASSLGPAEEQYF
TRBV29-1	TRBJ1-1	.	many	TGCAGCGTTGATCACGGCAGGGGAGGAGGCACTGAAGCTTTCTTT	CSVDHGRGGGTEAFF
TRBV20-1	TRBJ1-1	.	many	TGCAGTGCTAGTGCAGGACAGATGAACACTGAAGCTTTCTTT	CSASAGQMNTEAFF
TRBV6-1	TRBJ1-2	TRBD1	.	TGTGCCAGCAGTGAACCTAGGGGGCGATATGGCTACACCTTC	CASSEPRGRYGYTF
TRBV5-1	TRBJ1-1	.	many	TGCGCCAGCAGCCGGGCGGCGGACACTGAAGCTTTCTTT	CASSRAADTEAFF
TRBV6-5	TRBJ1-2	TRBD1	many	TGTGCCAGCAGTTACTCGGGCAGGGGGGAAGGCTACACCTTC	CASSYSGRGEGYTF
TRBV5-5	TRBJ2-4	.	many	TGTGCCAGCAGCTTAACAGGGTTTGGGTCCAAAAACATTCAGTACTTC	CASSLTGFGSKNIQYF
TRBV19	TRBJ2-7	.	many	TGTGCCAGTAGTTCAGGGTTTTTCAGCTCCTACGAGCAGTACTTC	CASSSGFFSSYEQYF
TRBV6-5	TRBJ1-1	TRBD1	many	TGTGCCAGCAGCCCAGGGGGTTTTCGCCAAGCTTTCTTT	CASSPGGFRQAFF
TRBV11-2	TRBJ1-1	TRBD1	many	TGTGCCAGCAGCTTAGCTTACAGGGGAACTGAAGCTTTCTTT	CASSLAYRGTEAFF
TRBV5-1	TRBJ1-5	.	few	TGCGCCAGCAGCTTGGCCACGGCAGGCAATAGCAATCAGCCCCAGCATTTT	CASSLATAGNSNQPQHF
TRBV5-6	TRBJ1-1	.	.	TGTGCCAGCAGCTTGATGTTGGGACACATTTTTATGAACACTGAAGCTTTCTTT	CASSLMLGHIFMNTEAFF
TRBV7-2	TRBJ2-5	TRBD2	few	TGTGCCAGCAGCTTCTCGGCGGGGGGCCCGGAGACCCAGTACTTC	CASSFSAGGPETQYF
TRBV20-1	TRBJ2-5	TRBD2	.	TGCAGTGCTAGAGCGGGGCGGGAGATCTTGGAGATCCAGTACTTC	CSARAGREILEIQYF
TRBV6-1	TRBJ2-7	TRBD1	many	TGTGCCAGCAGTCAGGGACAGTTTTACGAGCAGTACTTC	CASSQGQFYEQYF
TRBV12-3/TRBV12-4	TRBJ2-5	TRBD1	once	TGTGCCAGCAGTCCCGGGACAGGGGTGGGAGAGACCCAGTACTTC	CASSPGTGVGETQYF
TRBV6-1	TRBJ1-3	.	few	TGTGCCAGCAGTGAAGCAGGGAGGGTCGACACCATATATTTT	CASSEAGRVDTIYF
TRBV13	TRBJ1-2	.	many	TGTGCCAGCAGCTTAGGCCGGGAGGATGGCTACACCTTC	CASSLGREDGYTF
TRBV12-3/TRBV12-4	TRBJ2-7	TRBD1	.	TGTGCCAGCAGTTTTGGCCGGACAGGGGTCGAGCAGTACTTC	CASSFGRTGVEQYF
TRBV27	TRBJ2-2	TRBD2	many	TGTGCCAGCAGTCTCAGCGGGGGGGTCTCACCCGGGGAGCTGTTTTTT	CASSLSGGVSPGELFF
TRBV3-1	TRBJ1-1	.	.	TGTGCCAGCAGCCAATGGACCCCCAGGGGCACTGAAGCTTTCTTT	CASSQWTPRGTEAFF
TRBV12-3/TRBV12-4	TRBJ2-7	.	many	TGTGCCAGCAGTTTAGAGACAGAAATAACCTACGAGCAGTACTTC	CASSLETEITYEQYF
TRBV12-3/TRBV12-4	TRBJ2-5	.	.	TGTGCCAGCAGTCAGAGCAAGACCCAGTACTTC	CASSQSKTQYF
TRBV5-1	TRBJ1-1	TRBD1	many	TGCGCCAGCAGCGTAAGACAGGGACGGAACACTGAAGCTTTCTTT	CASSVRQGRNTEAFF
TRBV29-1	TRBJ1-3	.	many	TGCAGCGCCGCAGGGGATACGGGAAACACCATATATTTT	CSAAGDTGNTIYF
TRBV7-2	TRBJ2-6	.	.	TGTGCCAGCAGCCTCTCCCACTCTGGGGCCAACGTCCTGACTTTC	CASSLSHSGANVLTF
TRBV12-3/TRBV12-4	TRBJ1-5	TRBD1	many	TGTGCCAGCAGTGAACAGGGGATGGGCAATCAGCCCCAGCATTTT	CASSEQGMGNQPQHF
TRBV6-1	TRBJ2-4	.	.	TGTGCCAGCAGTGACGGGACCGAAGGCAAAAACATTCAGTACTTC	CASSDGTEGKNIQYF
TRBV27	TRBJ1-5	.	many	TGTGCCAGCCGCGTGGGTGCCACTGTTGGGCCCCAGCATTTT	CASRVGATVGPQHF
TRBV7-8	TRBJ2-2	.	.	TGTGCCAGCAGCTTAGCGAGGTGGGGCCGAGGGACCGGGGAGCTGTTTTTT	CASSLARWGRGTGELFF
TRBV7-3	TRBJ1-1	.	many	TGTGCCAGCAAGGGACACAACAAAAGGACTGAAGCTTTCTTT	CASKGHNKRTEAFF
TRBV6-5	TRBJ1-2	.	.	TGTGCCAGCAGTTACAATCAGGAGTACTATGGCTACACCTTC	CASSYNQEYYGYTF
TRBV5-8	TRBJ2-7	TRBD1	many	TGTGCCAGCAGCCAAAGACAGGGCTCCTACGAGCAGTACTTC	CASSQRQGSYEQYF
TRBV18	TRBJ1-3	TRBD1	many	TGTGCCAGCTTGACAGGGATTGGAAACACCATATATTTT	CASLTGIGNTIYF
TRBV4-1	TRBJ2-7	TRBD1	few	TGCGCCAGCAGCCCGACCTCGGGACAGGGCTACGAGCAGTACTTC	CASSPTSGQGYEQYF
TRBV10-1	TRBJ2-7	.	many	TGCGCCAGCAGGACTCATACAGCCTTGAATACACAATACGAGCAGTACTTC	CASRTHTALNTQYEQYF
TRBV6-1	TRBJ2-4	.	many	TGTGCCAGCAGTGAAGCGCAGGGGGGGGGAGCCAAAAACATTCAGTACTTC	CASSEAQGGGAKNIQYF
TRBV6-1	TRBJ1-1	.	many	TGTGCCAGCAAGAAGGGACTCTTGAACACTGAAGCTTTCTTT	CASKKGLLNTEAFF
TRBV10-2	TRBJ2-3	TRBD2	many	TGCGCCAGCAGTGAGTTAGCGGGAGATACGCAGTATTTT	CASSELAGDTQYF
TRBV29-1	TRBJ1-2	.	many	TGCAGCGTTGAAGATCTTGCCAGGGAGAACTATGGCTACACCTTC	CSVEDLARENYGYTF
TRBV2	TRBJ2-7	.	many	TGTGCCAGCGTTGGGACCCAGAACGAGCAGTACTTC	CASVGTQNEQYF
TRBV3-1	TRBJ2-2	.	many	TGTGCCAGCAGCCAAGGGGGGGAGGCCGGGGAGCTGTTTTTT	CASSQGGEAGELFF
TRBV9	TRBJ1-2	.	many	TGTGCCAGCAGCGTGGGGGGGCTAGGCAGGGGCTACACCTTC	CASSVGGLGRGYTF
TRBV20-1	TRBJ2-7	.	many	TGCAGTGCTAGGACAGGCTACGAGCAGTACTTC	CSARTGYEQYF
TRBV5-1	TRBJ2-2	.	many	TGCGCCAGCAGCTTGGCTCTCACCGGGGAGCTGTTTTTT	CASSLALTGELFF
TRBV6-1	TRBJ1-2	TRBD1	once	TGTGCCAGCAGTGAAGCTGGGGACAGAAACTATGGCTACACCTTC	CASSEAGDRNYGYTF
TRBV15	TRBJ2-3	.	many	TGTGCCACCAGCAGAGTAGAGGAAGATACGCAGTATTTT	CATSRVEEDTQYF
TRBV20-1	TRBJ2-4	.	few	TGCAGTGCTAGAGATTTAGGGTCCATTCAGTACTTC	CSARDLGSIQYF
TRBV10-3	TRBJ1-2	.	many	TGTGCCATCAGTGACCACGACAGATCCCTAAGCTATGGCTACACCTTC	CAISDHDRSLSYGYTF
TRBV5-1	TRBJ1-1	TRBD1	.	TGCGCCAGCAGCTTGGCCTCGGACAGGCCCCCTGGAGGGGCTTTCTTT	CASSLASDRPPGGAFF